These T cell receptor beta chains were read from a single sample in a study of blood T cell repertoires in COVID-19. The protocol was immunoSEQ multiplex PCR, while the TCRdb copy is restricted to in-frame clones and leaves out a portion. The sample has around 150,000 clones; approximately 95% are singletons. Source material: peripheral blood. These receptors all stem from a woman aged 45-65 years with acute or convalescent COVID-19. CDR3s include the opening cysteine and the closing phenylalanine or tryptophan. A D gene is named only where the DNA matches it firmly.

TRBV6-1	NA	TRBJ2-3	TGTGCCAGCACTGAGACAGGACCCACGAGCACAGATACGCAGTATTTT	CASTETGPTSTDTQYF
TRBV4-3	NA	TRBJ1-2	TGCGCCAGCAGCCAAGAAATTGGAGGAGGGAGTAAGCGCTACACCTTC	CASSQEIGGGSKRYTF
TRBV6-6	NA	TRBJ1-1	TGTGCCAGCAGTTACGAGGGATTGTGGACTGAAGCTTTCTTT	CASSYEGLWTEAFF
TRBV5-8	NA	TRBJ2-2	TGTGCCAGCAGCCAGGGGAAAGGGGAGCTGTTTTTT	CASSQGKGELFF
TRBV20-1	NA	TRBJ2-7	TGCAGTGCCTTTGGTAGAAACGAGCAGTACTTC	CSAFGRNEQYF
TRBV20-1	NA	TRBJ1-1	TGCAGTGCTCAAACGGGGGGTGAAGCTTTCTTT	CSAQTGGEAFF
TRBV6-1	NA	TRBJ1-2	TGTGCCAGCAGTGACTTCACAGGCGGATTTAACTATGGCTACACCTTC	CASSDFTGGFNYGYTF
TRBV24-1	TRBD1	TRBJ1-5	TGTGCCACGTCAACCGGACAGGCCAATCAGCCCCAGCATTTT	CATSTGQANQPQHF
TRBV6-6	NA	TRBJ1-1	TGTGCCAGCAGCTCTACAGGGATTGAAGCTTTCTTT	CASSSTGIEAFF
TRBV6-5	NA	TRBJ1-4	TGTGCCAGCAGTTACTCGCAGGGGAGAGAAAAACTGTTTTTT	CASSYSQGREKLFF